Below are 21 T cell receptor beta chains sequenced from a single sample in a study of PD-1 blockade in mismatch repair-deficient tumors. The data were produced by immunoSEQ multiplex PCR, yet TCRdb's version contains in-frame clones alone and is incomplete. The repertoire has around 30,000 clones, around 80% of them found once; the top ten carry 3% to 3.5%. Sample: PBMCs, taken 6 weeks after starting pembrolizumab. The receptors originated from an adult with mismatch repair-deficient cancer.

The chain has TRBV2 and TRBJ2-1, with 7 bases aligning to TRBD1. The CDR3 totals 15 residues. Germline V CDR1 and CDR2: SNHLY, FYNNEI. J gave up 1 base and V 5 bases, and 5 bases lay outside the gene matches. DNA of the CDR3: TGTGCCAGCAGTCCCCTACAGGGGTCCTACAATGAGCAGTTCTTC. Residues: CASSPLQGSYNEQFF.

This clone showed up just once. The chain employs TRBV7-2 and TRBJ2-3; 9 bases match TRBD1. V dropped 5 bases and J dropped 3; count of bases not matched to a gene: 9. The CDR3 loop spans 16 amino acids. Germline CDR1 SGHTA, CDR2 FQGNSA. This CDR3 is CASSVTGGAFTDTQYF. The CDR3 DNA reads TGTGCCAGCAGCGTCACAGGGGGCGCCTTTACAGATACGCAGTATTTT.

The chain combines TRBV7-9 with TRBJ1-3, with D maybe TRBD1 (6 bases). This CDR3 contains 19 residues. V lost 2 bases to trimming and J lost 4 bases, with 24 bases between them. The germline gives CDR1 SEHNR, CDR2 FQNEAQ (reference sequence). The CDR3 DNA is TGTGCCAGCAGCTTAAGGACAGCGAAGGGAGACTTATCGGGAAACACCATATATTTT. This codes for CASSLRTAKGDLSGNTIYF. The full variable domain, its missing parts supplied by reference TRBV7-9 and TRBJ1-3, is DTGVSQNPRHKITKRGQNVTFRCDPISEHNRLYWYRQTLGQGPEFLTYFQNEAQLEKSRLLSDRFSAERPKGSFSTLEIQRTEQGDSAMYLCASSLRTAKGDLSGNTIYFGEGSWLTVV.

The chain joins TRBV5-1 to TRBJ2-1, with D perhaps matching TRBD2 (6 bases). Looked up from germline, CDR1 is SGHRS and CDR2 is YFSETQ. V lost 5 bases, J lost 5 bases, and 8 bases lay in between. The CDR3 covers 12 residues. CDR3 loop: CASSTGDNEQFF. The CDR3 bases are TGCGCCAGCAGTACGGGGGACAATGAGCAGTTCTTC. Using reference TRBV5-1 and TRBJ2-1 for the parts outside the CDR3, the full variable domain is KAGVTQTPRYLIKTRGQQVTLSCSPISGHRSVSWYQQTPGQGLQFLFEYFSETQRNKGNFPGRFSGRQFSNSRSEMNVSTLELGDSALYLCASSTGDNEQFFGPGTRLTVL.

V usage is TRBV14 and J usage is TRBJ2-1; perhaps TRBD1 as D (5 bases). Germline V gene data show CDR1 as SGHDN and CDR2 as FVKESK. The CDR3 loop spans 13 amino acids. The V and J ends lost 1 base and 9 bases respectively, with 10 bases between them. CDR3 sequence reads: CASSQVWGREQFF. The CDR3 DNA sequence: TGTGCCAGCAGCCAAGTCTGGGGCCGTGAGCAGTTCTTC.

V usage is TRBV28 and J usage is TRBJ1-3; 8 bases align to TRBD1. There are 15 residues in the CDR3. Germline values: CDR1 MDHEN, CDR2 SYDVKM. V lost 5 bases to trimming and J lost 0 bases; unmatched junction nucleotides: 3. This CDR3 is CASSLDRDSGNTIYF. CDR3 DNA: TGTGCCAGCAGTCTGGACAGGGACTCTGGAAACACCATATATTTT.

V usage is TRBV19 and J usage is TRBJ2-7; 8 bases match TRBD2. V lost 4 bases to trimming and J lost 2 bases; unmatched junction nucleotides: 7. The CDR3 loop spans 15 amino acids. Germline V lookup: CDR1 LNHDA, CDR2 SQIVND (reference sequence). CDR3 amino acids: CASSRLGTSTYEQYF. As DNA, the CDR3 is TGTGCCAGTAGTAGATTAGGGACTAGTACCTACGAGCAGTACTTC.

This chain connects TRBV7-2 to TRBJ2-1, with 8 bases matching TRBD2. Looked up from germline, CDR1 is SGHTA and CDR2 is FQGNSA. The CDR3 extends over 18 amino acids. The trim removed 1 base at V and 0 bases at J, leaving 8 bases unmatched. CDR3: CASSLGSASGRSYNEQFF. CDR3 in DNA: TGTGCCAGCAGCTTAGGGTCGGCTAGCGGGCGCTCCTACAATGAGCAGTTCTTC.

CDR3 sequence: CASSVGLAAYTDTQYF. In DNA, the CDR3 is TGTGCCAGCAGCGTAGGACTAGCGGCTTACACAGATACGCAGTATTTT. The chain joins TRBV9 to TRBJ2-3; 9 bases match TRBD2. CDR3 length: 16 residues. Per germline, CDR1 SGDLS and CDR2 YYNGEE. J lost 2 bases, V lost 0 bases, and 4 bases had no gene match.

The chain uses TRBV28 and TRBJ1-6; TRBD1 agrees at 10 bases. The germline CDR1 and CDR2 sequences are MDHEN and SYDVKM. CDR3 length: 15 amino acids. Germline trimming cut 4 bases from V and 9 bases from J; bases unmatched to any gene: 6. CDR3: CASSSGTGDGSPLHF. The CDR3, as DNA: TGTGCCAGCAGTTCCGGGACAGGGGACGGTTCACCCCTCCACTTT.

This clone was counted only a few times. The chain's CDR3 is CASSRTGTTTEQFF. For the CDR3, the DNA is TGTGCCAGTAGTAGAACCGGGACTACCACTGAGCAGTTCTTC. This chain joins TRBV19 and TRBJ2-1; TRBD2 aligns across 7 bases. From germline, CDR1 is LNHDA and CDR2 SQIVND (reference sequence). This CDR3 contains 14 residues. V lost 4 bases to trimming and J lost 9 bases; unmatched junction nucleotides: 9.

The rearrangement uses TRBV6-1 and TRBJ2-1; the D gene is possibly TRBD1 (6 bases). Trimming pared 3 bases from V and 4 bases from J, leaving 13 bases between. The germline V gene has CDR1 MNHNS and CDR2 SASEGT. This CDR3 region has 15 residues. The CDR3 DNA reads as TGTGCCAGCAGTGACAGGGGCAGGGGATACAATGAGCAGTTCTTC. Its translation: CASSDRGRGYNEQFF.

The V call is TRBV29-1, the J call TRBJ1-5, with D unresolved. Trimming took off 3 bases at V and 3 bases at J, with 9 bases between the two ends. The CDR3 runs 13 residues. The germline V gene encodes CDR1 SQVTM and CDR2 ANQGSEA. CDR3 in DNA: TGCAGCGTTGAGGAGGGATTCAATCAGCCCCAGCATTTT. This sequence encodes CSVEEGFNQPQHF.

Only one count was recorded for this clone. The chain links TRBV5-1 to TRBJ2-1; 7 bases match TRBD1. The CDR3 contains 16 residues. With 0 bases clipped from V and 0 bases from J, the junction kept 3 bases outside the gene matches. CDR1 SGHRS and CDR2 YFSETQ come from the germline V gene. CDR3 region: CASSLGGQSSYNEQFF. The CDR3 DNA sequence: TGCGCCAGCAGCTTGGGGGGACAGAGCTCCTACAATGAGCAGTTCTTC.

The sample holds a few counts of this clone. The rearrangement links TRBV7-9 to TRBJ2-7; D gene uncertain. CDR3 length: 12 amino acids. Per germline, CDR1 SEHNR and CDR2 FQNEAQ (reference sequence). V lost 5 bases and J lost 5, with 10 bases in between. CDR3 in amino acids: CASSPLLDEQYF. The CDR3 region has the DNA TGTGCCAGCAGCCCACTCCTGGACGAGCAGTACTTC.

The chain couples TRBV11-3 to TRBJ2-3; tentatively, D is TRBD1 (5 bases). Trimming left V 6 bases short and J 4 bases short, with 14 bases between. The length of the CDR3 is 14 residues. Germline-derived CDR1 and CDR2 are SGHNT and YENEEA. The CDR3 bases are TGTGCCAGCAGATATAGGAGACAGTCAGATACGCAGTATTTT. Protein: CASRYRRQSDTQYF.

J is TRBJ2-1 and V is TRBV7-2; tentative D call: TRBD1 (6 bases). The V end was cut by 4 bases, the J end by 9 bases, with 13 bases between. In germline, CDR1 is SGHTA, CDR2 FQGNSA. The CDR3 extends over 13 amino acids. CDR3 DNA: TGTGCCAGCAGCTCGATACAGGGTAGTGAGCAGTTCTTC. Translated, it gives CASSSIQGSEQFF.

This chain joins TRBV28 and TRBJ2-3, with 8 bases matching TRBD1. V lost 5 bases to trimming and J lost 4 bases; unmatched junction nucleotides: 17. Germline V lookup: CDR1 MDHEN, CDR2 SYDVKM. This CDR3 contains 18 residues. The CDR3 DNA reads TGTGCCAGCAGTCCCCGGACAGGGCTCCTGGTTAGGGCAGATACGCAGTATTTT. This codes for CASSPRTGLLVRADTQYF.

The chain employs TRBV28 and TRBJ2-5; 11 bases are shared with TRBD2. Germline CDR1 reads MDHEN; CDR2 reads SYDVKM. This CDR3 has 18 residues. Trimming removed 2 bases from V and 4 bases from J; junction bases left unmatched: 12. CDR3 sequence: CASSLAPTSGSIGETQYF. The CDR3 DNA is TGTGCCAGCAGTTTAGCACCAACTAGCGGGAGTATCGGAGAGACCCAGTACTTC.

V gene TRBV11-3 combines with J gene TRBJ1-6; possibly TRBD1 for D (6 bases). Germline V CDR1 and CDR2: SGHNT, YENEEA. The CDR3 is made up of 17 amino acids. V was trimmed by 4 bases and J by 0 bases, leaving 13 bases between them. The CDR3 bases are TGTGCCAGCAGCTCTAGGGGGGGGTTCTCCTATAATTCACCCCTCCACTTT. Translating gives CASSSRGGFSYNSPLHF.

The rearrangement joins TRBV5-1 to TRBJ1-1, with D tentatively TRBD1 (6 bases). The V and J ends lost 0 bases and 4 bases respectively, with 13 bases between them. Germline assignment: CDR1 SGHRS and CDR2 YFSETQ. CDR3 length: 15 amino acids. The CDR3 sequence: CASSLALRGVTEAFF. The CDR3 coding sequence is TGCGCCAGCAGCTTGGCCCTCAGGGGCGTCACTGAAGCTTTCTTT.